This is a list of T cell receptor beta chains from one sample in a study of tumor and adjacent non-tumor tissue in lung cancer. TCRdb passed the multiplex PCR reads through MiXCR, listing each CDR3 protein once. This sample yields 95,000 to 150,000 distinct CDR3 sequences, of which 60% to 70% are seen a single time; 13% belongs to the top ten. The sample was lung tumor tissue. These receptors all stem from a man aged 25 to 40 with non-small cell lung cancer. CDR3s leave out the opening cysteine and the closing phenylalanine or tryptophan.

V gene	CDR3 length	J gene	CDR3 protein
TRBV11-2	12	TRBJ1-5	ASSLSRDNQLQH
TRBV5-4	11	TRBJ1-1	AISETWNTEAF
TRBV11-1	12	TRBJ2-2	ASSEAFGRRELF
TRBV7-8	11	TRBJ2-5	ASHRVGLETRY
TRBV4-1	19	TRBJ2-1	ASSQDIQRGVLLNSYNELF
TRBV9	10	TRBJ1-1	ASSVGQGGAF
TRBV20-1	13	TRBJ2-2	SARGGDRDTGELF
TRBV4-1	15	TRBJ2-6	ASSTNGAVSWANVLT
TRBV5-6	13	TRBJ1-1	ASSLIPGQGTEAF
TRBV11-3	11	TRBJ2-1	ARSPTAGDEQS
TRBV7-2	13	TRBJ1-2	ASATYQGADYGYT
TRBV12-3/TRBV12-4	13	TRBJ2-1	ASSSSGGGNNEQL
TRBV6-5	11	TRBJ2-5	ANRRQGRGTQY
TRBV13	11	TRBJ2-3	ASSLLETDTQY
TRBV5-6	11	TRBJ2-5	ASSLGQRKTQY
TRBV6-5	10	TRBJ1-2	AIRQGATDYT
TRBV5-1	14	TRBJ2-4	ASSPRDNLAKNIQY